This T cell receptor beta chain originates from a study of blood T cells in healthy people across ages. Primed by a sample-barcoded 5' primer and a J-beta primer mix, a second PCR proceeded for roughly 7 to 11 cycles. One entry per CDR3 protein results from TCRdb running MiXCR on the 5' RACE reads. Seen here are around 800,000 distinct CDR3 sequences, about 26% observed once, and the top ten hold approximately 2.9%. From germline, CDR1 is MDHEN and CDR2 SYDVKM. This CDR3 spans 15 amino acids. Trimming pared 3 bases from V and 2 bases from J, leaving 8 bases between. This clonotype appeared a few times. These data were also reused for a study on T cells of mothers and their children. This second study says: Using the M1S primer, the second PCR added sample barcodes along with 2-4 random nucleotides. Slightly higher overlap, not significant, was seen in related mother-child pairs than in unrelated pairs.

This rearrangement joins TRBV28 to TRBJ2-6; perhaps D is TRBD1 or TRBD2 (5 bases each). The source of this sequence is a boy younger than 18 in good health. Sequencing was carried out using blood. The CDR3 nucleotides are TGTGCCAGCAGTTTGGGGGTCCCTGGGGCCAACGTCCTGACTTTC. Translating it yields CASSLGVPGANVLTF.